This T cell receptor (beta chain) was captured in a study of blood T cells in healthy people across ages. This CDR3 comprises 15 residues. CDR1 WNHNN and CDR2 SYGVQD come from the germline V gene (reference sequence). The junction had 9 bases not matched to a gene; V was cut back by 4 bases and J by 4 bases. Study-wide points: The study regarded diversity estimates from one million T cells as underestimates. Aged donors had fewer naive CD4+ cells and lower diversity than long-lived donors.

A second about 6 to 12 cycle PCR used barcoded and J-beta primers. Tagging of each cDNA molecule was performed by a template-switch adaptor with 12 random nucleotides. Each CDR3 protein is one row after TCRdb ran MiXCR on the 5' RACE reads. The sample includes about 1.6 million distinct CDR3 sequences, about 35% of them seen just once. This clonotype occurred a few times. Its antigen remains unknown. The sequence was collected from a woman in her 30s in good health. The chain combines TRBV10-1 with TRBJ2-5, with 7 bases fitting TRBD2. Sequenced material: blood. Here the CDR3 DNA reads TGCGCCAGCAGTGTTGCGGGAGAAGGAGGAGAGACCCAGTACTTC. It encodes CASSVAGEGGETQYF.